The 26 T cell receptor beta chains reported below all come from one sample, sequenced in a study of Graves' ophthalmopathy and Graves' hyperthyroidism. TCR beta CDR3 regions were amplified from RNA transcripts. First-round RT-PCR relied on HTBI primers, and a second-round multiplex PCR came next. TCRdb fed the multiplex PCR reads into MiXCR, producing one record per CDR3 protein. The sample consists of hundreds of thousands of distinct CDR3 sequences, about 20% of them appearing once. Sequencing was performed on peripheral blood. The source is a woman under 30 with stable Graves' hyperthyroidism. Some clones in this sample may be carry-over from other donors' samples.

The chain combines TRBV7-8 with TRBJ1-5, with TRBD1 matching over 7 bases. CDR3 length equals 13 residues. Losses at the gene ends were 6 bases for V and 10 bases for J; bases not matched to a gene: 9. In germline, CDR1 is SGHVS, CDR2 FQNEAQ. The CDR3 reads CASSYDRAYPQHF. CDR3 sequence (DNA): TGTGCCAGCAGTTACGACAGGGCCTACCCCCAGCATTTT.

The table lists this clonotype with many counts. The chain carries TRBV28 and TRBJ2-7; D unresolved. Trimming took 5 bases from V and 4 from J, leaving 18 bases between them. In germline, CDR1 is MDHEN, CDR2 SYDVKM. This CDR3 has 15 residues. The chain's CDR3 is CASSIIGAIGYEQYF. CDR3 nucleotide sequence: TGTGCCAGCAGTATCATTGGCGCAATAGGGTACGAGCAGTACTTC.

This clonotype was picked up many times. The chain uses TRBV24-1 and TRBJ1-2; D may be TRBD1 (5 bases). The CDR3 loop spans 17 amino acids. Per the germline V gene, CDR1 is KGHDR and CDR2 is SFDVKD. Trimming removed 3 bases at V and 0 bases at J, with 16 bases between. In nucleotides, the CDR3 is TGTGCCACCAGTGATGGGGGGTTAGTCTCTTCTAACTATGGCTACACCTTC. It is translated as CATSDGGLVSSNYGYTF.

This clonotype has a count of ten or more. This chain connects TRBV5-1 to TRBJ1-1; D is undetermined. CDR3 length equals 14 residues. Trimming removed 1 base from V and 0 bases from J, with 7 bases in between. CDR1 is SGHRS and CDR2 is YFSETQ in the germline V gene. The CDR3 DNA follows: TGCGCCAGCAGCTTGTATGGTCTGAACACTGAAGCTTTCTTT. It specifies CASSLYGLNTEAFF.

This clonotype was seen ten or more times. The rearrangement uses TRBV20-1 and TRBJ1-1, with D possibly being TRBD1 (5 bases). Germline CDR1 reads DFQATT; CDR2 reads SNEGSKA (reference sequence). Trimming stripped 3 bases from V and 7 bases from J, with 18 bases between. The CDR3 contains 14 residues. In nucleotides, the CDR3 is TGCAGTGCTAGGGGGACCCCCGCAAACGGTGAAGCTTTCTTT. Translating gives CSARGTPANGEAFF.

This clonotype showed up many times. The J gene is TRBJ2-2, the V gene TRBV5-1, with 7 positions matching TRBD2. The CDR3 extends over 14 amino acids. The V segment lost 5 bases and the J segment 2 bases; nucleotides outside the gene matches: 3. Per germline, CDR1 SGHRS and CDR2 YFSETQ. In nucleotides, the CDR3 is TGCGCCAGCAGGCTAGCGGCTAACACCGGGGAGCTGTTTTTT. Translation: CASRLAANTGELFF.

The chain links TRBV6-1 to TRBJ2-2; no definite D call. V lost 2 bases to trimming and J lost 3 bases, with 7 bases between them. CDR1 MNHNS and CDR2 SASEGT come from the germline V gene. The CDR3 is 14 amino acids. CDR3 amino acids: CASSENPDTGELFF. The CDR3 nucleotides read TGTGCCAGCAGTGAAAATCCGGACACCGGGGAGCTGTTTTTT.

The chain is built from TRBV14 and TRBJ1-5, with a tentative D call TRBD1 (5 bases). The CDR3 runs 18 residues. Between the trimmed V and J ends, which lost 3 bases and 1 base, there was a span of 19 bases. CDR1 SGHDN and CDR2 FVKESK come from the germline V gene. CDR3 protein: CASSQQGVILRSNQPQHF. DNA for the CDR3: TGTGCCAGCAGCCAGCAGGGTGTGATATTGAGGAGCAATCAGCCCCAGCATTTT.

The chain joins TRBV28 to TRBJ1-1, with D unclear. CDR1 is MDHEN, CDR2 SYDVKM, per germline. CDR3 size: 16 residues. The V and J ends lost 5 bases and 3 bases respectively, with 19 bases between them. The CDR3: CASSPPVQKLDTEAFF. The CDR3 bases are TGTGCCAGCAGTCCGCCCGTACAAAAGCTGGACACTGAAGCTTTCTTT.

This clonotype appeared many times. The CDR3 reads CASTDYQGDTQYF. CDR3 DNA: TGTGCCAGCACCGACTACCAGGGGGATACGCAGTATTTT. The rearrangement joins TRBV12-3 or TRBV12-4 to TRBJ2-3; perhaps TRBD1 as D (6 bases). This CDR3 contains 13 residues. Trimming took off 7 bases at V and 6 bases at J, with 14 bases between the two ends.

V gene TRBV12-3 or TRBV12-4 combines with J gene TRBJ2-7; 7 bases are a match to TRBD1. Trimming took 8 bases from V and 3 from J; bases not matched to a gene: 19. This CDR3 comprises 17 residues. The CDR3 nucleotides are TGTGCCAGCTCACCACAAGCCTCCCGGACAGGCGGCTACGAGCAGTACTTC. Its translation is CASSPQASRTGGYEQYF.

The sample holds a few counts of this clonotype. This chain uses TRBV27 with TRBJ1-1, with 7 bases that match TRBD1. This CDR3 is built from 15 residues. The V gene end was trimmed by 5 bases and the J gene end by 0 bases; junction bases not matched to a gene: 6. Germline V gene data show CDR1 as MNHEY and CDR2 as SMNVEV (reference sequence). The CDR3 DNA sequence: TGTGCCAGCAGTCAGGGGGTGGGGATGAACACTGAAGCTTTCTTT. It translates to CASSQGVGMNTEAFF.

The sample holds many counts of this clonotype. The chain combines TRBV10-2 with TRBJ2-5; D gene uncertain. Deletions cut 8 bases from V and 1 base from J, with 14 bases between. The CDR3 has 14 amino acids. Germline V gene data show CDR1 as WSHSY and CDR2 as SAAADI. In DNA form, the CDR3 reads TGCGCCAGCCAACTATTCGGACCCCAAGAGACCCAGTACTTC. Encoded protein: CASQLFGPQETQYF.

This clonotype came up many times. The genes are TRBV28 and TRBJ2-7; 7 nucleotides match TRBD1. Trimming cost V 4 bases and J 0 bases; bases outside gene matches: 6. Germline V gene sequence: CDR1 MDHEN, CDR2 SYDVKM. The length of the CDR3 is 15 residues. The CDR3 coding sequence is TGTGCCAGCAGTTCCTCAAAGGGGGCCTCCTACGAGCAGTACTTC. Protein sequence: CASSSSKGASYEQYF.

At least ten counts were recorded for this clonotype. The CDR3 loop reads CASSAAGMETQYF. Here the CDR3 DNA reads TGTGCCAGCAGTGCGGCAGGGATGGAGACCCAGTACTTC. This chain connects TRBV2 to TRBJ2-5; a weak D match, TRBD1 (5 bases). The germline V and J ends were trimmed by 4 bases and 5 bases, with 11 bases remaining between them. This CDR3 region has 13 residues. Germline CDR1 SNHLY, CDR2 FYNNEI.

This clonotype was observed many times. The chain uses TRBV29-1 and TRBJ1-5; tentative D call: TRBD1 (5 bases). The germline V gene encodes CDR1 SQVTM and CDR2 ANQGSEA. V lost 4 bases, J lost 2 bases, and 9 bases lay in between. This CDR3 has 13 amino acids. CDR3 amino acids: CSVAGGRNQPQHF. In DNA, the CDR3 is TGCAGCGTTGCGGGGGGACGCAATCAGCCCCAGCATTTT.

This clonotype was picked up many times. This chain links TRBV6-5 with TRBJ2-7, with D possibly being TRBD1 (6 bases). The CDR3 runs to 13 residues. V lost 0 bases and J lost 5, with 8 bases in between. Looked up from germline, CDR1 is MNHEY and CDR2 is SVGAGI. The CDR3 sequence: CASSYSQGNEQYF. The CDR3 bases are TGTGCCAGCAGTTACTCACAGGGCAACGAGCAGTACTTC.

This clonotype showed up just a few times. The J gene is TRBJ2-7, the V gene TRBV6-2 or TRBV6-3; TRBD1 matches 10 bases. There are 15 residues in the CDR3. With 6 bases clipped from V and 0 bases from J, the junction kept 5 bases outside the gene matches. CDR1 and CDR2 (germline): MNHEY, SVGEGT. The CDR3, as DNA: TGTGCCAGCAGACCCGGGACAGGGGACTCCTACGAGCAGTACTTC. Translated, it gives CASRPGTGDSYEQYF.

The chain has TRBV9 and TRBJ2-7; the D gene is possibly TRBD1 (5 bases). The ends were cut back, 0 bases at V and 3 bases at J, with 10 bases in the middle. The CDR3 has 14 amino acids. In germline, CDR1 is SGDLS, CDR2 YYNGEE. The CDR3 DNA reads TGTGCCAGCAGCGTAGGACAGAGTAACTACGAGCAGTACTTC. This sequence encodes CASSVGQSNYEQYF.

This clonotype was detected only a few times. The gene calls are TRBV6-5 and TRBJ1-6; 10 nucleotides agree with TRBD1. The CDR3 has 17 amino acids. Looked up from germline, CDR1 is MNHEY and CDR2 is SVGAGI. V trimming: 2 bases; J trimming: 9 bases; junction bases outside the gene matches: 10. The CDR3 DNA reads TGTGCCAGCAGTTACGTAGGGACAGGGGTAGGTTCTTCACCCCTCCACTTT. It is translated as CASSYVGTGVGSSPLHF.

This clonotype was observed many times. The chain employs TRBV20-1 and TRBJ2-5, with TRBD2 identical over 7 bases. V was clipped by 2 bases and J by 1 base; unmatched bases: 4. The CDR3 is 14 residues long. Germline V gives CDR1 DFQATT, CDR2 SNEGSKA (reference sequence). The CDR3 sequence is CSARTGEGQETQYF. The CDR3 DNA reads as TGCAGTGCTAGAACGGGGGAGGGCCAAGAGACCCAGTACTTC.

This clonotype was detected many times. The CDR3 region is CASSESGAGAQYF. The DNA for the CDR3 is TGTGCCAGCAGTGAAAGCGGGGCAGGGGCCCAGTACTTC. The rearrangement links TRBV6-1 to TRBJ2-5, with D maybe TRBD2 (7 bases). Germline CDR1 MNHNS, CDR2 SASEGT. The CDR3 extends over 13 amino acids. The V end was cut by 2 bases, the J end by 9 bases, with 13 bases between.

This clonotype showed up many times. The rearrangement links TRBV30 to TRBJ1-2; possibly TRBD1 for D (5 bases). The germline CDR1 and CDR2 sequences are GTSNPN and SVGIG (reference sequence). The CDR3 has 11 residues. Trimming stripped 4 bases from V and 8 bases from J, with 11 bases between. CDR3 sequence (DNA): TGTGCCTGGAATAACAAGGGGGGCTACACCTTC. This gives the protein CAWNNKGGYTF.

The chain carries TRBV27 and TRBJ2-2; TRBD1 might be the D (6 bases). Trimming removed 8 bases at V and 3 bases at J, with 7 bases between. Germline values: CDR1 MNHEY, CDR2 SMNVEV (reference sequence). The CDR3 spans 12 residues. CDR3 bases: TGTGCCAGCTGGGGGCACACCGGGGAGCTGTTTTTT. It translates to CASWGHTGELFF.

This clonotype appeared a few times. The J gene is TRBJ2-5, the V gene TRBV5-1; 8 bases match TRBD2. V lost 4 bases, J lost 2 bases, and 10 bases stayed unmatched. Germline lookup yields CDR1 SGHRS and CDR2 YFSETQ. This CDR3 spans 16 amino acids. In DNA form, the CDR3 reads TGCGCCAGCAGCCTCACCGGGACTAGTCCTCAAGAGACCCAGTACTTC. Protein: CASSLTGTSPQETQYF.

The CDR3 sequence: CASSIGLAGQYEQYF. As DNA, the CDR3 is TGTGCCAGTAGTATTGGACTAGCGGGACAGTACGAGCAGTACTTC. V gene TRBV19 combines with J gene TRBJ2-7; 12 nucleotides align to TRBD2. V shed 3 bases and J 4 bases; nucleotides not matched to a gene: 4. Germline values: CDR1 LNHDA, CDR2 SQIVND (reference sequence). The CDR3 loop spans 15 amino acids.